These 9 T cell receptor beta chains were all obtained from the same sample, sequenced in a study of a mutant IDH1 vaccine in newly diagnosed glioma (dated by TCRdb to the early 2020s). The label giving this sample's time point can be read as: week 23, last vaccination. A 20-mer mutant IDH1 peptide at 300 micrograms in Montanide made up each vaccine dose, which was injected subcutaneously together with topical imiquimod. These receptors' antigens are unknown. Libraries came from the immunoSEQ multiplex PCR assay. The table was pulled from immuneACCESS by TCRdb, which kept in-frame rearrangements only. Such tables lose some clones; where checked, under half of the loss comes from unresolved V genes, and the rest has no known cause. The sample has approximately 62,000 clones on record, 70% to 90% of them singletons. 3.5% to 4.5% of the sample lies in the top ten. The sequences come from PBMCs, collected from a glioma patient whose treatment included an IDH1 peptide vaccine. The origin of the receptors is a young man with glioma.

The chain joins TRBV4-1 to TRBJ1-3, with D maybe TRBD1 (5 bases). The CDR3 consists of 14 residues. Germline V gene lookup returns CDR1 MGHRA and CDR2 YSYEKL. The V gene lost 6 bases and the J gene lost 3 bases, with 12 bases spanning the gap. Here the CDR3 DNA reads TGCGCCAGCAGATCAGGGCGGAGTGGAAACACCATATATTTT. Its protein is CASRSGRSGNTIYF.

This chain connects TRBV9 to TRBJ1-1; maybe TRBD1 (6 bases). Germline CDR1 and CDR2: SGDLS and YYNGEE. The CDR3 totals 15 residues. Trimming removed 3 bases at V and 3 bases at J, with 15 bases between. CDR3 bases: TGTGCCAGCAGCGCCCAATGGGGGGCCTACACTGAAGCTTTCTTT. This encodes CASSAQWGAYTEAFF. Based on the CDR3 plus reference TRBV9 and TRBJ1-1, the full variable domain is DSGVTQTPKHLITATGQRVTLRCSPRSGDLSVYWYQQSLDQGLQFLIQYYNGEERAKGNILERFSAQQFPDLHSELNLSSLELGDSALYFCASSAQWGAYTEAFFGQGTRLTVV.

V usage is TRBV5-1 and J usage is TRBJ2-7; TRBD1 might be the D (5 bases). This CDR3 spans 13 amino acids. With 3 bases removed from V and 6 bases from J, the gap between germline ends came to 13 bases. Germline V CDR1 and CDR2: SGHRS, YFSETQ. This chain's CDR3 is CASSSLTVGEQYF. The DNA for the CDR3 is TGCGCCAGCAGCTCTCTGACAGTTGGCGAGCAGTACTTC.

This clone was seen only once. CDR3 protein: CASSEPTSNEQFF. CDR3 nucleotides: TGTGCCAGCAGTGAACCGACTAGCAATGAGCAGTTCTTC. V gene TRBV2 combines with J gene TRBJ2-1, with D perhaps matching TRBD2 (6 bases). Deletions cut 2 bases from V and 6 bases from J, with 8 bases between. Germline-derived CDR1 and CDR2 are SNHLY and FYNNEI. CDR3 size: 13 residues.

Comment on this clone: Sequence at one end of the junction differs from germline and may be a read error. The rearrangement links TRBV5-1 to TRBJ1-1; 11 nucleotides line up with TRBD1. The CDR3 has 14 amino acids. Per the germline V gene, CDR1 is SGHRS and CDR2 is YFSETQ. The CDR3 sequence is CVSGQGALNTEAFF. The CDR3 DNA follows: TGCGTCAGCGGACAGGGGGCTTTGAACACTGAAGCTTTCTTT.

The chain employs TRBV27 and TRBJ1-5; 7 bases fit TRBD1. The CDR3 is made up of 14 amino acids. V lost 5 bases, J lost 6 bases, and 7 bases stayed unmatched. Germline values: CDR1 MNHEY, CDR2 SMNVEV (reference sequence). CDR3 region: CASSLRQGSQPQHF. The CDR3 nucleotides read TGTGCCAGCAGTCTTCGACAGGGAAGTCAGCCCCAGCATTTT.

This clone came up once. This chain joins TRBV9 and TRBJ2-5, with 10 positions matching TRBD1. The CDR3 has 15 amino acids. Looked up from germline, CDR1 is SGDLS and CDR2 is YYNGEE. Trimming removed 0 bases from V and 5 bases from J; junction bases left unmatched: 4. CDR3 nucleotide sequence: TGTGCCAGCAGCGTAGTGGGACAGGGGTTTGAGACCCAGTACTTC. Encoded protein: CASSVVGQGFETQYF.

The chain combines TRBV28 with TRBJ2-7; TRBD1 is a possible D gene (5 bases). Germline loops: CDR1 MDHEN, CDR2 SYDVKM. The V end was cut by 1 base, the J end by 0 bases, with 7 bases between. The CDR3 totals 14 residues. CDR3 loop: CASSLSRVSYEQYF. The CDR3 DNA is TGTGCCAGCAGTTTATCCAGGGTCTCCTACGAGCAGTACTTC.

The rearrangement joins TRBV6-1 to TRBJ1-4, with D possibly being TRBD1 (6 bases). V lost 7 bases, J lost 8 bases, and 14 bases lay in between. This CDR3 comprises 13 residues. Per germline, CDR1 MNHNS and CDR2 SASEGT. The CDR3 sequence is CASNRQVREKLFF. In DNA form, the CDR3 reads TGTGCCAGCAATAGACAGGTTCGGGAAAAACTGTTTTTT.